This T cell receptor beta chain was identified during a study of cytomegalovirus exposure and HLA in healthy donors. Study-wide findings and caveats: Follow-up analysis later connected one missense variant in DCLRE1C with trimming of TCR beta V- and J-genes. Donors were assumed by presence/absence analyses to have roughly uniform sequencing depth.

Vbeta (60) and Jbeta (13) primers were used in the PCR. Produced via immunoSEQ multiplex PCR; TCRdb's table is partial and in-frame only. The table includes fewer than 200,000 clones, over 75% detected once. Germline V lookup: CDR1 SGHVS, CDR2 FQNEAQ. V dropped 5 bases and J dropped 12; count of bases not matched to a gene: 11. The CDR3 extends over 15 amino acids. Points on this clone: The target antigen is unknown.

Sequencing was done on a sample of PBMCs. The V and J genes are TRBV7-8 and TRBJ2-1, with 12 bases aligning to TRBD1. This TCR derives from a woman in her forties or fifties in good health and CMV-seronegative. CDR3 sequence: CASSQGQGALIRQFF. In DNA form, the CDR3 reads TGTGCCAGCAGCCAGGGACAGGGGGCTTTGATTCGGCAGTTCTTC.